What follows are 10 T cell receptor beta chains derived from one specimen sequenced in a study of STAT5B mutations in CD4+ large granular lymphocyte leukemia. Sequenced by immunoSEQ multiplex PCR; TCRdb stores in-frame clones only, minus some. The sample records more than 30,000 clones, 70% to 90% being singletons. Sequencing was done on a sample of CD4+ T cells from blood buffy coats. These receptors came from a human donor in good health.

The gene calls are TRBV5-1 and TRBJ2-3; D assignment may be TRBD1 or TRBD2 (7 bases each). The CDR3 is 17 amino acids. Trimming took off 4 bases at V and 2 bases at J, with 20 bases between the two ends. Germline V lookup: CDR1 SGHRS, CDR2 YFSETQ. CDR3 sequence (DNA): TGCGCCAGCAGCCCCACGAACAGGGGAGGGTCCACAGATACGCAGTATTTT. As protein: CASSPTNRGGSTDTQYF.

This chain joins TRBV13 and TRBJ2-7; 9 positions agree with TRBD1. With V trimmed by 2 bases and J by 5 bases, 7 bases remained unmatched. The CDR3 extends over 15 amino acids. Germline-derived CDR1 and CDR2 are PRHDT and FYEKMQ (reference sequence). DNA for the CDR3: TGTGCCAGCAGCTTACGACCGGGACAGGGTAACGAGCAGTACTTC. Its translation: CASSLRPGQGNEQYF. Together with reference TRBV13 and TRBJ2-7, the CDR3 gives the full variable domain: AAGVIQSPRHLIKEKRETATLKCYPIPRHDTVYWYQQGPGQDPQFLISFYEKMQSDKGSIPDRFSAQQFSDYHSELNMSSLELGDSALYFCASSLRPGQGNEQYFGPGTRLTVT.

The chain uses TRBV9 and TRBJ2-5, with 8 bases identical to TRBD2. The junction had 8 bases not matched to a gene; V was cut back by 0 bases and J by 7 bases. Germline V CDR1 and CDR2: SGDLS, YYNGEE. This CDR3 comprises 15 residues. The CDR3 region has the DNA TGTGCCAGCAGCGTAGCAGCGGGAGAGGTTGGGACCCAGTACTTC. It is translated as CASSVAAGEVGTQYF.

V is TRBV5-1 and J is TRBJ2-3; no clear D. The CDR3 contains 15 residues. The germline V gene has CDR1 SGHRS and CDR2 YFSETQ. V was cut by 4 bases and J by 0 bases, with 12 bases left in between. CDR3 residues: CASSGTLSSTDTQYF. The CDR3 nucleotides read TGCGCCAGCAGCGGAACTCTGTCTAGCACAGATACGCAGTATTTT.

The chain employs TRBV5-1 and TRBJ2-3, with D possibly matching TRBD2 (6 bases). This CDR3 spans 15 amino acids. V was shortened by 2 bases and J by 2 bases, with 12 bases between the two germline ends. Germline CDR1 is SGHRS and CDR2 is YFSETQ. The CDR3 reads CASSFGSGNTDTQYF. In DNA form, the CDR3 reads TGCGCCAGCAGCTTTGGTAGCGGTAACACAGATACGCAGTATTTT.

The chain uses TRBV6-5 and TRBJ2-3; D ambiguous. V was cut by 0 bases and J by 1 base, with 5 bases left in between. Germline V gives CDR1 MNHEY, CDR2 SVGAGI. There are 14 residues in the CDR3. CDR3 DNA sequence: TGTGCCAGCAGTTACTCGGCAGGCACAGATACGCAGTATTTT. It translates to CASSYSAGTDTQYF.

The chain links TRBV9 to TRBJ2-7, with TRBD1 matching over 9 bases. The V gene's germline CDR1 is SGDLS and CDR2 YYNGEE. Germline trimming cut 3 bases from V and 2 bases from J; bases unmatched to any gene: 3. The CDR3 covers 14 residues. The DNA for the CDR3 is TGTGCCAGCAGCGCGGGACAGGGCCCCTACGAGCAGTACTTC. Its translation is CASSAGQGPYEQYF. Full variable domain (remainder filled in from reference TRBV9 and TRBJ2-7): DSGVTQTPKHLITATGQRVTLRCSPRSGDLSVYWYQQSLDQGLQFLIQYYNGEERAKGNILERFSAQQFPDLHSELNLSSLELGDSALYFCASSAGQGPYEQYFGPGTRLTVT.

The J gene is TRBJ2-1, the V gene TRBV29-1, with 7 bases fitting TRBD2. The CDR3 covers 14 residues. CDR1 is SQVTM, CDR2 ANQGSEA, per germline. The V gene end was trimmed by 5 bases and the J gene end by 8 bases; junction bases not matched to a gene: 12. The CDR3 nucleotides read TGCAGCGTTCGCCAACTAGTCCGGGGGGATGAGCAGTTCTTC. Translation: CSVRQLVRGDEQFF.

The J gene is TRBJ1-1, the V gene TRBV6-5; 8 nucleotides match TRBD1. Germline V lookup: CDR1 MNHEY, CDR2 SVGAGI. The CDR3 totals 13 residues. V shed 5 bases and J 7 bases; nucleotides not matched to a gene: 6. The CDR3 here is CASSGRQGSEAFF. The DNA for the CDR3 is TGTGCCAGCAGTGGCCGACAGGGGAGTGAAGCTTTCTTT.

The chain employs TRBV27 and TRBJ1-1; possible D gene TRBD1, 5 bases. The germline gives CDR1 MNHEY, CDR2 SMNVEV (reference sequence). Trimming cost V 6 bases and J 1 base, with 18 bases left between them. This CDR3 has 16 amino acids. This CDR3 is CASSPSGARGNTEAFF. CDR3 DNA: TGTGCCAGCAGCCCTTCTGGGGCTCGGGGGAACACTGAAGCTTTCTTT.